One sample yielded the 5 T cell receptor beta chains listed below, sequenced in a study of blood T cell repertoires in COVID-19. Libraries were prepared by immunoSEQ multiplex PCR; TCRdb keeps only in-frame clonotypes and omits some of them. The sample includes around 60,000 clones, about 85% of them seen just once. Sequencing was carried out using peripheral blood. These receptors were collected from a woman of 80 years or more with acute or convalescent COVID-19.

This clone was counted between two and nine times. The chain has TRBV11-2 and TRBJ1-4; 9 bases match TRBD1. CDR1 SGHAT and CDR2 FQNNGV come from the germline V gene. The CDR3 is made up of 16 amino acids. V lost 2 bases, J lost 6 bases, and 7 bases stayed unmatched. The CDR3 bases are TGTGCCAGCAGCTTATCCACCGGACAGGGGCATGAAAAACTGTTTTTT. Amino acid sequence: CASSLSTGQGHEKLFF. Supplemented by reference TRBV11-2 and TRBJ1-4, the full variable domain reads EAGVAQSPRYKIIEKRQSVAFWCNPISGHATLYWYQQILGQGPKLLIQFQNNGVVDDSQLPKDRFSAERLKGVDSTLKIQPAKLEDSAVYLCASSLSTGQGHEKLFFGSGTQLSVL.

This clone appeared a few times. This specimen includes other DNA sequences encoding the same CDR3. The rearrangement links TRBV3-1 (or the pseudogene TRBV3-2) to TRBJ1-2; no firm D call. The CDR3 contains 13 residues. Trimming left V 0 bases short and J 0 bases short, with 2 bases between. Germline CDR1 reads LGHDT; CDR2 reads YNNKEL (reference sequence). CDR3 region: CASSQDSNYGYTF. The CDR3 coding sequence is TGTGCCAGCAGCCAAGACTCTAACTATGGCTACACCTTC.

CDR3 nucleotide sequence: TGTGCCAGCAGCGTCGGGACAGGACCCTACGAGCAGTACTTC. The encoded protein is CASSVGTGPYEQYF. This chain uses TRBV9 with TRBJ2-7; TRBD1 matches 8 bases. Germline CDR1 is SGDLS and CDR2 is YYNGEE. V was clipped by 2 bases and J by 2 bases; unmatched bases: 3. This CDR3 has 14 amino acids.

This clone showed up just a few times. Written as DNA, the CDR3 is TGTGCCAGCAGCTCCTTGCGGAGCGGCAATTACGGGGAGACCCAGTACTTC. Translated: CASSSLRSGNYGETQYF. The genes are TRBV5-5 and TRBJ2-5, with a weak D call TRBD2 (5 bases). The CDR3 consists of 17 residues. V gave up 3 bases and J gave up 5 bases, with 23 bases separating them. Germline CDR1 and CDR2: SGHKS and YYEKEE (reference sequence).

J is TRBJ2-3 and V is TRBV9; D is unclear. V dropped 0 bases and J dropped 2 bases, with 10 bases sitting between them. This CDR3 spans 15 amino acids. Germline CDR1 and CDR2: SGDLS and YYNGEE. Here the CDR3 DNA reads TGTGCCAGCAGCGTAGAGCCCCCACCCACAGATACGCAGTATTTT. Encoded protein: CASSVEPPPTDTQYF.